What follows is one T cell receptor (beta chain) and its context. CDR3 length: 15 amino acids. With 4 bases removed from V and 7 bases from J, the gap between germline ends came to 15 bases. The germline V gene has CDR1 SGDLS and CDR2 YYNGEE. This specimen belongs to a study of CD8 T cells in Susac syndrome. It was with random hexamers that roughly 0.5 to 1 ug RNA was reverse transcribed. Each CDR3 protein is one row after TCRdb ran MiXCR on the immunoSEQ multiplex PCR reads. The table has 150,000 to 200,000 distinct CDR3 sequences, roughly 96% seen once. The gene calls are TRBV9 and TRBJ1-6, with D hard to call. The sequence derives from a human donor with multiple sclerosis. The sequencing sample was made of CD4+ T cells from PBMCs. In nucleotides, the CDR3 is TGTGCCAGCAGCACCCGACCGAACCGAAATTCACCCCTCCACTTT. Translating it yields CASSTRPNRNSPLHF. Variable domain in full (rest from reference TRBV9 and TRBJ1-6): DSGVTQTPKHLITATGQRVTLRCSPRSGDLSVYWYQQSLDQGLQFLIQYYNGEERAKGNILERFSAQQFPDLHSELNLSSLELGDSALYFCASSTRPNRNSPLHFGNGTRLTVT.